This record concerns one T cell receptor beta chain sequence. Antigen specificity is unknown. This record belongs to a study of blood T cells in healthy people across ages. Per germline, CDR1 GTSNPN and CDR2 SVGIG (reference sequence). V was shortened by 1 base and J by 4 bases, with 12 bases between the two germline ends. The CDR3 runs to 14 residues. Findings and limits, study-wide: In older individuals, TCR beta diversity per million T cells was lower, falling roughly linearly with age.

Next came a second PCR, run for about 7 to 12 cycles, which used a sample-barcoded 5' primer along with a J-beta primer mix. The template-switch adaptor, which had 12 random nucleotides, put a tag on each cDNA molecule. TCRdb re-derived calls from the 5' RACE reads in MiXCR, one entry per CDR3 protein. The data contain some 1 million distinct CDR3 sequences, 35% to 55% of them singletons. V usage is TRBV30 and J usage is TRBJ2-3, with D perhaps matching TRBD1 (6 bases). This clonotype originated in a woman aged 55-70 years in good health. Input material: blood. This chain's CDR3 is CAWSGGQGADTQYF. The CDR3 DNA is TGTGCCTGGAGTGGGGGGCAGGGTGCAGATACGCAGTATTTT.